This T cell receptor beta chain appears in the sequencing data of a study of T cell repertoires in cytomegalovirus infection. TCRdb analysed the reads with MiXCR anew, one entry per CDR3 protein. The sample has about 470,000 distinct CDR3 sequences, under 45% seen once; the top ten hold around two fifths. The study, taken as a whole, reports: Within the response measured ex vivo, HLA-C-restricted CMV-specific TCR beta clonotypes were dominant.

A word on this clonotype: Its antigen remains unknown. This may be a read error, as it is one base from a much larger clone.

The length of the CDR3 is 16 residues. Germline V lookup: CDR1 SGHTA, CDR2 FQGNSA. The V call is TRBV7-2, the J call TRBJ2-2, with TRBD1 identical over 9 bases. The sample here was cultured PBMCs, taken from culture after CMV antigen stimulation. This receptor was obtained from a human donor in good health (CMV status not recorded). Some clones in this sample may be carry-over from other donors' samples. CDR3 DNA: TGTGCCAGCAGCTTCACAGGGGGCGCGGGCACCGGGGAGCTGTCTTTT. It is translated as CASSFTGGAGTGELSF.